The clone carrying this TCR beta chain was observed many times. The data were taken from a study of T cells in Graves' hyperthyroidism and ophthalmopathy. Whole-study context: Blood was drawn when the patient was first diagnosed and still untreated.

In germline, CDR1 is SQVTM, CDR2 ANQGSEA. There are 15 residues in the CDR3. V was pared by 4 bases and J by 9 bases, with 6 bases of the junction left unmatched. TCR beta CDR3 regions were amplified from RNA. The study used the HTBI primer set for a first-round RT-PCR of the TCR CDR3. TCRdb processed the multiplex PCR reads anew with MiXCR; each CDR3 protein has one entry. Among 500,000 to 750,000 distinct CDR3 sequences listed, 15% to 19% were seen once. V and J are TRBV29-1 and TRBJ2-1, with 16 bases matching TRBD2. Specimen: blood. The sequence was obtained from a woman in her thirties with Graves' hyperthyroidism. CDR3 in DNA: TGCAGCGTTGGGGGACTAGCGGGAGGGCCGGGTGAGCAGTTCTTC. Residues: CSVGGLAGGPGEQFF.